These 10 T cell receptor beta chains originate from one sample sequenced in a study of blood T cell repertoires in COVID-19. The method was immunoSEQ multiplex PCR; TCRdb's version includes in-frame clones alone and lacks a portion of them. The sample holds 220,000 or so clones; about 83% are singletons and the top ten take 6.8%. The sequencing input was PBMCs or T cells enriched from blood (not recorded which). These receptors were obtained from a woman aged 40 to 50 who had recovered from COVID-19.

This clone has more than one count but fewer than ten. V is TRBV27 and J is TRBJ2-1; 10 bases match TRBD2. Germline loops: CDR1 MNHEY, CDR2 SMNVEV (reference sequence). There are 15 residues in the CDR3. V gave up 7 bases and J gave up 9 bases; unmatched junction bases: 12. The CDR3 sequence is CASNDQGLALGEQFF. The CDR3 DNA follows: TGTGCCAGCAATGATCAGGGACTAGCGTTAGGTGAGCAGTTCTTC.

This clone is a singleton in its sample. V is TRBV5-8 and J is TRBJ2-7; 10 bases agree with TRBD1. The CDR3 extends over 15 amino acids. The trim removed 4 bases at V and 0 bases at J, leaving 4 bases unmatched. Germline V gene sequence: CDR1 SGHTS, CDR2 YDEGEE. This CDR3 is CASSRDRGSSYEQYV. The CDR3 DNA reads as TGTGCCAGCAGCAGGGACAGGGGAAGCTCCTACGAGCAGTACGTC.

This rearrangement joins TRBV3-1 (or the pseudogene TRBV3-2) to TRBJ1-4; D gene ambiguous. V gave up 2 bases and J gave up 7 bases, with 5 bases separating them. Per the germline V gene, CDR1 is LGHDT and CDR2 is YNNKEL (reference sequence). The CDR3 has 12 amino acids. Here the CDR3 reads CASSQRVEKLFF. In DNA form, the CDR3 reads TGTGCCAGCAGCCAACGGGTTGAAAAACTGTTTTTT.

The J gene is TRBJ2-3, the V gene TRBV7-9; 8 bases align to TRBD1. The CDR3 covers 17 residues. Germline CDR1 SEHNR, CDR2 FQNEAQ (reference sequence). V shed 3 bases and J 2 bases; nucleotides not matched to a gene: 10. CDR3: CASSLSKGTGFTDTQYF. The DNA for the CDR3 is TGTGCCAGCAGCTTGTCAAAAGGGACAGGCTTCACAGATACGCAGTATTTT. Using reference TRBV7-9 and TRBJ2-3 for the parts outside the CDR3, the full variable domain is DTGVSQNPRHKITKRGQNVTFRCDPISEHNRLYWYRQTLGQGPEFLTYFQNEAQLEKSRLLSDRFSAERPKGSFSTLEIQRTEQGDSAMYLCASSLSKGTGFTDTQYFGPGTRLTVL.

This sequence joins TRBV5-1 and TRBJ2-5, with D possibly matching TRBD1 (5 bases). V lost 6 bases to trimming and J lost 2 bases, with 17 bases between them. The CDR3 sequence is 15 residues long. Germline V CDR1 and CDR2: SGHRS, YFSETQ. The CDR3 spells CASTRTQVLQETQYF. The CDR3, as DNA: TGCGCCAGCACCCGGACACAGGTTTTACAAGAGACCCAGTACTTC.

This clone was seen only once. This rearrangement joins TRBV5-5 to TRBJ2-7; TRBD2 is a possible D gene (6 bases). The CDR3 is 16 amino acids. Germline-derived CDR1 and CDR2 are SGHKS and YYEKEE (reference sequence). V lost 1 base and J lost 1, with 15 bases in between. CDR3 sequence (DNA): TGTGCCAGCAGCTTGTTGTCCGGGAGCCCATCCTACGAGCAGTACTTC. The encoded protein is CASSLLSGSPSYEQYF. The variable domain in full, with the rest retrieved from reference TRBV5-5 and TRBJ2-7, is DAGVTQSPTHLIKTRGQQVTLRCSPISGHKSVSWYQQVLGQGPQFIFQYYEKEERGRGNFPDRFSARQFPNYSSELNVNALLLGDSALYLCASSLLSGSPSYEQYFGPGTRLTVT.

The chain links TRBV11-2 to TRBJ2-1; 8 bases map to TRBD2. The CDR3 totals 16 residues. The V gene's germline CDR1 is SGHAT and CDR2 FQNNGV. V gave up 6 bases and J gave up 0 bases; unmatched junction bases: 7. In nucleotides, the CDR3 is TGTGCCAGCAGGGCCCGGGGGGGGAGCTCCTACAATGAGCAGTTCTTC. This encodes CASRARGGSSYNEQFF.

This chain connects TRBV5-1 to TRBJ1-6, with D possibly TRBD1 on 6 matching bases. Germline V CDR1 and CDR2: SGHRS, YFSETQ. This CDR3 has 15 residues. V was shortened by 4 bases and J by 6 bases, with 14 bases between the two germline ends. The CDR3: CASSPVGQSNSPLHF. CDR3 DNA: TGCGCCAGCAGCCCAGTCGGACAGTCTAATTCACCCCTCCACTTT.

CDR3 in amino acids: CASRVQGLDNQPQHF. CDR3 sequence (DNA): TGTGCCAGCAGGGTACAGGGCCTCGACAATCAGCCCCAGCATTTT. This chain links TRBV28 with TRBJ1-5; D may be TRBD1 (6 bases). V was trimmed by 6 bases and J by 3 bases, leaving 15 bases between them. The CDR3 contains 15 residues. Germline-derived CDR1 and CDR2 are MDHEN and SYDVKM.

This rearrangement joins TRBV28 to TRBJ2-7, with TRBD1 matching over 10 bases. The CDR3 loop spans 16 amino acids. V lost 4 bases to trimming and J lost 3 bases; unmatched junction nucleotides: 9. Germline CDR1 MDHEN, CDR2 SYDVKM. In DNA form, the CDR3 reads TGTGCCAGCAGTTCCAGACAGGGGGCAGGGCGCTACGAGCAGTACGTC. Translated, it gives CASSSRQGAGRYEQYV.